The present entry profiles one T cell receptor beta chain with its context. The treatment: oral pan-JAK inhibitor, 5-10 mg twice daily. In each case, RNA was isolated and then reverse transcribed into cDNA as the sequencing template. Some clones are missing from TCRdb's copy, which holds only in-frame ones; the method was immunoSEQ multiplex PCR. The sample holds about 190,000 clones, more than 55% seen once. The ends were cut back, 0 bases at V and 5 bases at J, with 8 bases in the middle. The CDR3 runs 13 residues. The germline CDR1 and CDR2 sequences are GTSNPN and SVGIG (reference sequence). The data originate from a study of CD8+ T cells in alopecia areata.

The rearrangement joins TRBV30 to TRBJ1-5, with no clear D. The material sequenced was CD4+ T cells sorted from blood, taken at week 4, from a patient treated with tofacitinib. The clonotype was recovered from a human donor with alopecia areata. CDR3 loop: CAWSVTQDQPQHF. The CDR3 coding sequence is TGTGCCTGGAGTGTAACCCAAGATCAGCCCCAGCATTTT.